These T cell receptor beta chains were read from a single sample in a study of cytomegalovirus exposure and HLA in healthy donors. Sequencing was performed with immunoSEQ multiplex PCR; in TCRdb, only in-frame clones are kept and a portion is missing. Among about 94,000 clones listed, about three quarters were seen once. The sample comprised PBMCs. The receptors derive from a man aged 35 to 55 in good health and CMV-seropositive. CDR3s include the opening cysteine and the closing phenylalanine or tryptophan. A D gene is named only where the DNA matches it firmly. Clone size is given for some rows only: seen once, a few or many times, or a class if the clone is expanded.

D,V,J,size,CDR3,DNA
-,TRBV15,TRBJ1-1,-,CATSRQALGTEAFF,TGTGCCACCAGCAGGCAGGCGCTGGGCACTGAAGCTTTCTTT
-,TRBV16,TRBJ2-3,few,CASSSSAGRTDTQYF,TGTGCCAGCAGCTCATCCGCGGGTCGTACAGATACGCAGTATTTT
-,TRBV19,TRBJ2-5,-,CASRDYSEETQYF,TGTGCCAGTAGGGACTATTCTGAAGAGACCCAGTACTTC
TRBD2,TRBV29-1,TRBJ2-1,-,CSVALSGRDNEQFF,TGCAGCGTTGCCCTTAGCGGGAGGGACAATGAGCAGTTCTTC
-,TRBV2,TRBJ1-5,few,CASNLGEGKQPQHF,TGTGCCAGCAACTTGGGCGAAGGTAAACAGCCCCAGCATTTT
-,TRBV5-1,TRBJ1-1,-,CASSTRTELMNTEAFF,TGCGCCAGCAGCACACGGACAGAACTAATGAACACTGAAGCTTTCTTT
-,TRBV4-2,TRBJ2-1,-,CASSQVVRDEQFF,TGTGCCAGCAGCCAAGTAGTGCGAGATGAGCAGTTCTTC
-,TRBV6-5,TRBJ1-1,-,CASSPLTGGSVAFF,TGTGCCAGCAGTCCACTAACGGGGGGGAGCGTAGCTTTCTTT
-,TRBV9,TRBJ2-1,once,CASSVASGGRYEQFF,TGTGCCAGCAGCGTAGCCTCGGGGGGCAGATATGAGCAGTTCTTC
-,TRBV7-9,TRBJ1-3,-,CASSLEQLSGNTIYF,TGTGCCAGCAGCTTAGAACAGCTCTCTGGAAACACCATATATTTT
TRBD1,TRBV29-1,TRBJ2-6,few,CSVVGGQGGSSGANVLTF,TGCAGCGTTGTAGGTGGACAGGGGGGAAGCTCTGGGGCCAACGTCCTGACTTTC
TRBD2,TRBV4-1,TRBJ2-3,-,CASSQGASGSGGTQYF,TGCGCCAGCAGCCAGGGCGCTAGCGGGAGTGGTGGTACGCAGTATTTT
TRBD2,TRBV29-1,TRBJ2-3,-,CSVVLAGGSDTQYF,TGCAGCGTTGTTCTAGCGGGAGGGTCTGATACGCAGTATTTT
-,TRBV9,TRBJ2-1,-,CASSATRFNEQFF,TGTGCCAGCAGCGCCACTAGATTTAATGAGCAGTTCTTC
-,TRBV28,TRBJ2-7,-,CASSSFRWNPYEQYF,TGTGCCAGCAGTTCCTTCAGGTGGAATCCCTACGAGCAGTACTTC
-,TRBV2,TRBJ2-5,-,CASSERRETQYF,TGTGCCAGCAGTGAGAGGAGAGAGACCCAGTACTTC
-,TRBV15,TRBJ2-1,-,CATSRDQVLRGSSYNEQFF,TGTGCCACCAGCAGAGATCAAGTCCTTCGGGGGAGTTCCTACAATGAGCAGTTCTTC
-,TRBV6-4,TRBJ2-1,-,CASRQDKAYNEQFF,TGTGCCAGCAGACAAGACAAGGCCTACAATGAGCAGTTCTTC
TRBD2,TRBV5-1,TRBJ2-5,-,CASSSLAGGLQETQYF,TGCGCCAGCAGCTCGCTAGCGGGGGGACTGCAAGAGACCCAGTACTTC
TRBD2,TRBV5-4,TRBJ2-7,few,CASSFRTSGSFYEQYF,TGTGCCAGCAGCTTTCGGACTAGCGGGAGTTTCTACGAGCAGTACTTC
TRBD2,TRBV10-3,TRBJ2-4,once,CAISGGTSGKEVKNIQYF,TGTGCCATCAGTGGAGGGACTAGCGGGAAGGAGGTCAAAAACATTCAGTACTTC
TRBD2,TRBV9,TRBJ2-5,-,CASSVGTSAQETQYF,TGTGCCAGCAGCGTAGGGACTAGCGCGCAAGAGACCCAGTACTTC
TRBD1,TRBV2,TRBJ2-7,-,CASSSGTGGAGHEQYF,TGTGCCAGCAGTTCCGGGACAGGGGGCGCAGGCCACGAGCAGTACTTC
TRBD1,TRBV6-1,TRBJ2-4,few,CASSGTGENIQYF,TGTGCCAGCAGTGGGACAGGGGAAAACATTCAGTACTTC
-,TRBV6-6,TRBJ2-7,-,CASTLGGGASTEQYF,TGTGCCAGCACCTTGGGTGGGGGCGCGTCCACCGAGCAGTACTTC
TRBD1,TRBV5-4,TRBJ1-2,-,CASSLSYGTGVGGYTF,TGTGCCAGCAGCTTGAGCTACGGGACAGGGGTCGGTGGCTACACCTTC
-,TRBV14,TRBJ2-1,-,CASSRSAGYSYNEQFF,TGTGCCAGCAGCCGATCAGCGGGCTACTCCTACAATGAGCAGTTCTTC
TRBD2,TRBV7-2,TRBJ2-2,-,CASSRAGGPFTGELFF,TGTGCCAGCAGCCGCGCGGGAGGGCCGTTCACCGGGGAGCTGTTTTTT
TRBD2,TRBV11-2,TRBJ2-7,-,CASSPSGGPYEQYF,TGTGCCAGCAGCCCTAGCGGGGGCCCCTACGAGCAGTACTTC
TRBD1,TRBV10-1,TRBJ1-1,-,CASSESEGANTEAFF,TGCGCCAGCAGTGAGTCGGAGGGGGCGAACACTGAAGCTTTCTTT
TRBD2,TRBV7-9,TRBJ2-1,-,CASSPNGLAGGLDEQFF,TGTGCCAGCAGCCCAAATGGGCTAGCGGGGGGGCTGGATGAGCAGTTCTTC
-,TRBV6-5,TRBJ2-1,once,CASSLRPQGNEQFF,TGTGCCAGCAGTCTCCGGCCCCAGGGTAATGAGCAGTTCTTC
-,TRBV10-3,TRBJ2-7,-,CAIGGPYEQYF,TGTGCCATCGGAGGCCCCTACGAGCAGTACTTC
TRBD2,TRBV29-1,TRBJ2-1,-,CSVYGLAGGRKQFF,TGCAGCGTCTACGGACTAGCGGGGGGCCGCAAGCAGTTCTTC
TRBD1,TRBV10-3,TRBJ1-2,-,CAISESQGPANYGYTF,TGTGCCATCAGTGAGTCACAGGGGCCTGCTAACTATGGCTACACCTTC
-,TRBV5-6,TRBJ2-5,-,CASSLVVGGETQYF,TGTGCCAGCAGCTTGGTAGTTGGAGGGGAGACCCAGTACTTC
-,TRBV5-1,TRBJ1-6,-,CASSLVSSGEGRSPLHF,TGCGCCAGCAGCTTGGTATCGTCCGGGGAGGGAAGATCACCCCTCCACTTT
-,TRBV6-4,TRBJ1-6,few,CASSAWSGPNSPLHF,TGTGCCAGCAGTGCTTGGTCAGGGCCTAATTCACCCCTCCACTTT
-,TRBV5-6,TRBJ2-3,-,CASSLVSIRGTDTQYF,TGTGCCAGCAGCTTGGTTAGCATCAGAGGCACAGATACGCAGTATTTT
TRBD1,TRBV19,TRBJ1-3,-,CATSTGGAAGNTIYF,TGTGCCACGTCGACAGGGGGCGCGGCGGGAAACACCATATATTTT
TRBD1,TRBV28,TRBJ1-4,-,CASRLGTVEKLFF,TGTGCCAGCAGATTGGGGACAGTTGAAAAACTGTTTTTT
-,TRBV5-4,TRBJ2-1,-,CASSSPQGPQGNEQFF,TGTGCCAGCAGCTCACCACAGGGTCCCCAAGGCAATGAGCAGTTCTTC
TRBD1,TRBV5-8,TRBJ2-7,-,CASSPGQILYEQYF,TGTGCCAGCAGCCCGGGACAGATTCTATACGAGCAGTACTTC